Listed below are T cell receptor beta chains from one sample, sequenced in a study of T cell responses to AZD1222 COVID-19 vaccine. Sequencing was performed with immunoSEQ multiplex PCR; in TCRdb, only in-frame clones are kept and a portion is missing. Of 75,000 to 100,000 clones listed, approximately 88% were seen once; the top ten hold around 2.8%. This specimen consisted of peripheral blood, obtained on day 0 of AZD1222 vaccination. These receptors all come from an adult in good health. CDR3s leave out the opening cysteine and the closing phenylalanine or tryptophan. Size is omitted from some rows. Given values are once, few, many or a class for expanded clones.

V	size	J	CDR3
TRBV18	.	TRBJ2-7	ASSPLQGQSSYEQY
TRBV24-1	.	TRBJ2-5	ATSESGLSQETQY
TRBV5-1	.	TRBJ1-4	ASSLSGPNEKLF
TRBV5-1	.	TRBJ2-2	ASSSQPGPLF
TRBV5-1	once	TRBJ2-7	ASSLGASGSSNSYEQY
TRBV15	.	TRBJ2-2	ATSRDSSTGELF
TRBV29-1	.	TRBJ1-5	SAVDRVDQPQH
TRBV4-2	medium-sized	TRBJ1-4	ASSQVFAANEKLF
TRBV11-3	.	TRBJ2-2	ASSLDQAITGELF
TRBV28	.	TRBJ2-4	ASSGVSGTDIQY
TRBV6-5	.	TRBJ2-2	ASSYSGTLTGELF
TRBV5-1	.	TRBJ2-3	ASSLELHGSSTDTQY
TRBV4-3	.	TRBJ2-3	ASSQDGTRFTDTQY
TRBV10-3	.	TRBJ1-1	AISEQGATAF
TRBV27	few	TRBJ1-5	ASSLDSNQPQH
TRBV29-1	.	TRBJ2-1	SVGASGSKSYNEQF
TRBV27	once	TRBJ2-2	ASSFGTSEPGELF
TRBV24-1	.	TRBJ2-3	ATSDFERGTDTQY
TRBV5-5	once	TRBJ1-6	ASSLGIQGYNSPLH
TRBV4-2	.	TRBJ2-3	ASSHGGLAGDIDTQY
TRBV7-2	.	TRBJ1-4	ASSLGGGNEKLF
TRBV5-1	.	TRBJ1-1	ASSSQGTGTEAF
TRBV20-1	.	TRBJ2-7	SARLTYEQY
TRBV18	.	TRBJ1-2	ASSDRSYGYT
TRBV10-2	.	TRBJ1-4	ASGKSGATNEKLF
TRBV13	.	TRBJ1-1	ASSSGQGFTEAF
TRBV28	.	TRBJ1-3	ASSFSVRGNTIY
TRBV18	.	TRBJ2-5	ASSPPTSGKETQY
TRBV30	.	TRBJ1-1	AWRATGFEAF
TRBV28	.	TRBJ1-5	ASRAPGQNQPQH
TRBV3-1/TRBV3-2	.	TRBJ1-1	ASSPERRTGAEAF
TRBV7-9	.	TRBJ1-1	ASSLQGSSTEAF